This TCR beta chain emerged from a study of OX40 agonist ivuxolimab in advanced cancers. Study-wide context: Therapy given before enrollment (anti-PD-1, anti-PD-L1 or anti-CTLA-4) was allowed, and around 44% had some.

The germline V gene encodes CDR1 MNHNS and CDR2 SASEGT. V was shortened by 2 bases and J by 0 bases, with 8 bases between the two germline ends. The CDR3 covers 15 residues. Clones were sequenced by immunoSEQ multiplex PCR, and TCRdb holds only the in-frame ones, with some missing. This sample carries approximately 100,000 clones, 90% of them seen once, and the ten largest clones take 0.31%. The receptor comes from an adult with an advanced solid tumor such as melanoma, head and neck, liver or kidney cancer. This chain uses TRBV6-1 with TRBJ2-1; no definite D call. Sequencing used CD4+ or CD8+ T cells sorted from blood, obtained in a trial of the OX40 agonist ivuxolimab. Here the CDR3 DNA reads TGTGCCAGCAGTGAACGAGGATTCTCCTACAATGAGCAGTTCTTC. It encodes CASSERGFSYNEQFF.